The 9 T cell receptor beta chains reported below all come from one sample, sequenced in a study of blood T cell repertoires in COVID-19 (dated by TCRdb to 2019 to 2021). The library was made by the immunoSEQ multiplex PCR assay. TCRdb holds this immuneACCESS table with in-frame rearrangements only. Some clones are missing; in checked studies, unresolved V genes explain under half, and the rest has no known cause. The sample data list some 200,000 clones, and around 83% of these were observed just once. The ten largest clones capture approximately 6.5% of the sample. Sequenced material: peripheral blood. Source of these receptors: a woman at least 80 years old in a cohort sampled during active or convalescent COVID-19.

The genes are TRBV19 and TRBJ1-3; TRBD1 is a possible D gene (5 bases). The CDR3 extends over 15 amino acids. V dropped 5 bases and J dropped 0 bases, with 11 bases sitting between them. From germline, CDR1 is LNHDA and CDR2 SQIVND (reference sequence). CDR3 loop: CASSAGPNSGNTIYF. The CDR3 DNA is TGTGCCAGTAGTGCGGGACCGAACTCTGGAAACACCATATATTTT.

The chain links TRBV7-9 to TRBJ1-2, with a tentative D call TRBD1 (5 bases). The length of the CDR3 is 14 residues. Germline V gene lookup returns CDR1 SEHNR and CDR2 FQNEAQ (reference sequence). V was trimmed by 2 bases and J by 3 bases, leaving 10 bases between them. In DNA, the CDR3 is TGTGCCAGCAGCTTAAAAGGGGAATACTATGGCTACACCTTC. It yields the protein CASSLKGEYYGYTF. Variable domain in full (rest from reference TRBV7-9 and TRBJ1-2): DTGVSQNPRHKITKRGQNVTFRCDPISEHNRLYWYRQTLGQGPEFLTYFQNEAQLEKSRLLSDRFSAERPKGSFSTLEIQRTEQGDSAMYLCASSLKGEYYGYTFGSGTRLTVV.

The chain couples TRBV10-3 to TRBJ1-1; the D gene is possibly TRBD1 (5 bases). V lost 6 bases to trimming and J lost 4 bases, with 12 bases between them. Germline lookup yields CDR1 ENHRY and CDR2 SYGVKD. The CDR3 is 13 residues long. CDR3 protein: CAIRPETGTEAFF. CDR3 nucleotides: TGTGCCATCAGACCCGAAACAGGCACTGAAGCTTTCTTT.

The sample holds a few counts of this clone. The rearrangement uses TRBV20-1 and TRBJ1-5, with D possibly TRBD1 on 5 matching bases. Germline V lookup: CDR1 DFQATT, CDR2 SNEGSKA (reference sequence). The CDR3 has 13 residues. Trimming pared 3 bases from V and 6 bases from J, leaving 12 bases between. The CDR3 loop is CSASRGTSQPQHF. In nucleotides, the CDR3 is TGCAGTGCTAGTCGGGGGACGAGTCAGCCCCAGCATTTT.

The V and J genes are TRBV28 and TRBJ1-1; possibly TRBD1 for D (6 bases). Trimming removed 5 bases at V and 11 bases at J, with 15 bases between. This CDR3 is built from 12 residues. From germline, CDR1 is MDHEN and CDR2 SYDVKM. The chain's CDR3 is CASSPGQSRAFF. The DNA for the CDR3 is TGTGCCAGCAGTCCAGGACAGTCCCGCGCTTTCTTT.

This sequence joins TRBV7-9 and TRBJ1-1, with 11 bases fitting TRBD1. From germline, CDR1 is SEHNR and CDR2 FQNEAQ (reference sequence). With V trimmed by 4 bases and J by 5 bases, 3 bases remained unmatched. The CDR3 is 14 residues long. CDR3 coding DNA: TGTGCCAGCAGCTGGACAGGGGGCAGGACTGAAGCTTTCTTT. Its translation is CASSWTGGRTEAFF.

The J gene is TRBJ2-3, the V gene TRBV11-2; D is undetermined. Germline CDR1 is SGHAT and CDR2 is FQNNGV. CDR3 length equals 17 residues. The V gene lost 1 base and the J gene lost 0 bases, with 14 bases spanning the gap. CDR3 bases: TGTGCCAGCAGCTTAGTCGTGGGTGCGGCGAGCACAGATACGCAGTATTTT. Encoded protein: CASSLVVGAASTDTQYF.

V is TRBV5-1 and J is TRBJ2-7; 7 nucleotides match TRBD1. V was pared by 4 bases and J by 5 bases, with 9 bases of the junction left unmatched. CDR1 and CDR2 (germline): SGHRS, YFSETQ. The CDR3 is 14 residues long. This chain's CDR3 is CASSPVGTVHEQYF. CDR3 nucleotide sequence: TGCGCCAGCAGCCCGGTAGGGACAGTCCACGAGCAGTACTTC.

The chain links TRBV7-2 to TRBJ1-5; TRBD1 agrees at 7 bases. Per germline, CDR1 SGHTA and CDR2 FQGNSA. V lost 3 bases, J lost 1 base, and 3 bases stayed unmatched. This CDR3 contains 15 residues. The CDR3, as DNA: TGTGCCAGCAGCTTCGGGACAGTGAGCAATCAGCCCCAGCATTTT. Its protein product is CASSFGTVSNQPQHF.